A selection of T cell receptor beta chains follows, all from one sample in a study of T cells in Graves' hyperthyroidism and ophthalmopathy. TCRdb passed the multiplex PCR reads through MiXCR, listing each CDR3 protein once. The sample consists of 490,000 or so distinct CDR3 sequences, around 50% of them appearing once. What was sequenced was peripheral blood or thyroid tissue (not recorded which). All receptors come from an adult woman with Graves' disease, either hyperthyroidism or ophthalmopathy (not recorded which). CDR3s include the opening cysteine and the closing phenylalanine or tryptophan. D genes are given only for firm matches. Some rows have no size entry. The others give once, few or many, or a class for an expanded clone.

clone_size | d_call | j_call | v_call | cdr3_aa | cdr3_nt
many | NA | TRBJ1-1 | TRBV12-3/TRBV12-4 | CASSYIRMNTEAFF | TGTGCCAGCAGTTACATCCGGATGAACACTGAAGCTTTCTTT
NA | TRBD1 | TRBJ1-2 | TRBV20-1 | CSARDRTGGFDGYTF | TGCAGTGCTAGAGATCGGACAGGAGGGTTCGATGGCTACACCTTC
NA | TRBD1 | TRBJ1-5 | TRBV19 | CASSTGTGGVQPQHF | TGTGCCAGTAGCACCGGGACAGGAGGAGTTCAGCCCCAGCATTTT
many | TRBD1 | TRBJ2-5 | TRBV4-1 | CASSPQPGQVWSQYF | TGCGCCAGCAGCCCACAACCGGGACAGGTGTGGTCCCAGTACTTC
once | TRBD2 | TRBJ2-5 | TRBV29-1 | CSVENNGRAGETQYF | TGCAGCGTTGAAAATAACGGGAGGGCCGGAGAGACCCAGTACTTC
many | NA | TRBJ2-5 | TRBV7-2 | CASSLVGSQETQYF | TGTGCCAGCAGCTTAGTTGGCTCTCAAGAGACCCAGTACTTC
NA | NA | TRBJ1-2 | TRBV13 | CASSLGLIGGNYGYTF | TGTGCCAGCAGCTTAGGCCTAATAGGGGGGAACTATGGCTACACCTTC
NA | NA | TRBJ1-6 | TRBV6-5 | CASSELGIPNNSPLHF | TGTGCCAGCAGTGAACTCGGGATTCCGAATAATTCACCCCTCCACTTT
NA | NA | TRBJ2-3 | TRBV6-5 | CASSAIDTQYF | TGTGCCAGCAGTGCAATCGATACGCAGTATTTT
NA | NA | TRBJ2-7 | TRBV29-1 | CSVEGGAEQYF | TGCAGCGTTGAAGGGGGCGCGGAGCAGTACTTC
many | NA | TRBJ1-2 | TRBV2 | CASSLDSRRYGYTF | TGTGCCAGCAGCTTGGACAGTCGGCGATATGGCTACACCTTC
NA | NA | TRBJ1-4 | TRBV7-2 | CASSLLGRETNEKLFF | TGCGCCAGCAGCCTACTCGGGAGGGAAACTAATGAAAAACTGTTTTTT
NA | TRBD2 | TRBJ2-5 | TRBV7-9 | CASTPEAGGSRETQYF | TGTGCCAGCACCCCCGAGGCGGGAGGTTCAAGAGAGACCCAGTACTTC
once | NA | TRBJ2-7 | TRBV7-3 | CASSVDLVYEQYF | TGTGCCAGCAGCGTGGACCTGGTGTACGAGCAGTACTTC
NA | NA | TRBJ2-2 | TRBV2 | CASSRTSNTGELFF | TGTGCCAGCAGTAGGACAAGCAACACCGGGGAGCTGTTTTTT